This T cell receptor (beta chain) was captured in a study of beta chain features in type 1 diabetes (dated by TCRdb to 2016 to 2018). Broadly, across the study: No differences in mean age, gender distribution, total cell number or subset yield were found between patients and healthy donors. The study compared the TCRB repertoires of sorted circulating CD4+ T cell subsets in recently diagnosed type 1 diabetes patients with those in matched healthy donors. Across all samples, around 100 million sorted cells were examined, and cell number per subset correlated strongly with RNA yield. Whereas all 30 or so donors provided naive and central memory subsets, regulatory and stem cell-like memory subsets were isolated from just 8 patients and roughly eight healthy donors. Points the paper makes about the study in general: Type 1 diabetes patients showed a moderate but significant shortening of TCRB CDR3 length in all four CD4+ subsets. PCR might favor shorter templates, but patient and control samples were amplified and corrected together, so any skew would affect both groups equally. Sequencing cDNA rather than genomic DNA could over-represent highly expressing activated cells, although activation and CD3 levels did not differ between groups. Because the HLA sub-analyses included only small numbers of individuals, any influence of HLA type on TCRB rearrangement was left unresolved. Patients with type 1 diabetes made fewer insertions and deleted more nucleotides at VDJ recombination sites, implying thymic rearrangement abnormalities. The naive, central memory and regulatory TCRB repertoires appeared to resemble one another more closely among patients than among healthy donors.

All of the isolated RNA was reverse transcribed with the High Capacity cDNA Reverse Transcription Kit, so expressed TCRB transcripts were sequenced. Naive, central memory and regulatory T cell samples underwent deep immunoSEQ sequencing, averaging around 3.6 million total reads per sample. After sorted cells were lysed in RLT buffer, RNA was extracted with DNase-treated RNeasy Micro or Mini kits, with the choice depending on cell number. Each cell subset was processed separately to prevent cross-contamination, with patient and healthy donor samples processed together. TCRB sequences were amplified from cDNA with the immunoSEQ multiplex PCR, producing 87-bp fragments spanning the CDR3 region. Sequencing of the amplicons was done on the Illumina HiSeq platform. Turning to the authors' computational methods: Synthetic template baselines were used to correct PCR bias computationally, reads within Hamming distance 2 were collapsed, and singletons that could not be merged were discarded. Reads were aligned to IMGT to assign V, D and J genes, CDR3 length, and insertions or deletions at six rearrangement sites. Clonotype counts were normalized to sorted cell number within each subset before computing true diversity and Gini coefficients with the tcR R package. The overlap coefficient, calculated on TCRB nucleotide sequences, was used to measure repertoire sharing. Out-of-frame TCRB sequences from naive cells were analyzed to stand in for the pre-selection repertoire. The immuneACCESS repertoire file appears here via TCRdb, limited to in-frame rearrangements. These files lack a portion of the clones; in checked studies, under half of the deficit traces to unresolved V genes, and the cause of the others is not known. V and J calls and clone size are copied from that table; D and trimming were computed from the DNA. For this sample there are a few hundred thousand clones; over 12% appear just once. The leading ten clones occupy approximately 0.02% of the sample.

Each donor gave one peripheral blood draw, averaging approximately 120 mL, which was collected into heparinised tubes. Using a panel that included CD45RO, CCR7, CD25, CD127, CD95 and CD27, naive, central memory, regulatory and stem cell-like memory CD4+ T cells were sorted on a BD FACSAria II. All sorted populations exceeded 95% purity. PBMCs were isolated right away by Lymphoprep density gradient centrifugation and were stained directly, without culture. So that batch effects would be minimized, each experiment stained and sorted samples in pairs, pairing one healthy donor with one patient. Germline trimming amounts to 4 bases on V and 5 bases on J, with 5 as the count of junction bases outside the gene matches. CDR1 and CDR2 are drawn from the germline V gene: SGHRS, YFSETQ. Spanning cysteine to phenylalanine, the CDR3 consists of 14 amino acids. Only the CDR3 DNA stays, 42 bases, in frame from base 1.

The table lists this clone with a few counts. Its binding antigen is unknown. No much larger clone exists at a distance of one base, and base qualities are not known. The sequence joins TRBV5-1 to TRBJ2-2; the junction holds 7 bases that match TRBD1. The sample was naive CD4+ T cells from blood. The cell subset or site label corresponds to: true naive CD4+ T cells. The clonotype comes from a woman aged 18 to 35 in good health. This receptor has the CDR3 CASSVDRSTGELFF. The sequenced DNA: TGCGCCAGCAGCGTGGACAGGTCGACCGGGGAGCTGTTTTTT. Outside the CDR3, residues come from the reference TRBV5-1 and TRBJ2-2 proteins, so the full variable domain is: KAGVTQTPRYLIKTRGQQVTLSCSPISGHRSVSWYQQTPGQGLQFLFEYFSETQRNKGNFPGRFSGRQFSNSRSEMNVSTLELGDSALYLCASSVDRSTGELFFGEGSRLTVL.